This TCR beta chain was documented in a study of T cells and Merkel cell carcinoma outcomes. This clone was seen once. This table comes from immunoSEQ multiplex PCR, and its TCRdb copy is limited to in-frame clones, with some not included. Found here are 1,000 to 1,500 clones, 91% of them singletons; the top ten hold over 3.5%. There are 16 residues in the CDR3. Germline V lookup: CDR1 LNHNV, CDR2 YYDKDF (reference sequence). V lost 6 bases to trimming and J lost 2 bases; unmatched junction nucleotides: 8. V and J are TRBV15 and TRBJ2-5, with 11 bases identical to TRBD2. This TCR was recovered from a human donor with Merkel cell carcinoma. The sequencing sample was made of tumor tissue from Merkel cell carcinoma. In DNA, the CDR3 is TGTGCCACCAGTGCATTGGGGACTAGCGGACAAGAGACCCAGTACTTC. It codes for CATSALGTSGQETQYF.